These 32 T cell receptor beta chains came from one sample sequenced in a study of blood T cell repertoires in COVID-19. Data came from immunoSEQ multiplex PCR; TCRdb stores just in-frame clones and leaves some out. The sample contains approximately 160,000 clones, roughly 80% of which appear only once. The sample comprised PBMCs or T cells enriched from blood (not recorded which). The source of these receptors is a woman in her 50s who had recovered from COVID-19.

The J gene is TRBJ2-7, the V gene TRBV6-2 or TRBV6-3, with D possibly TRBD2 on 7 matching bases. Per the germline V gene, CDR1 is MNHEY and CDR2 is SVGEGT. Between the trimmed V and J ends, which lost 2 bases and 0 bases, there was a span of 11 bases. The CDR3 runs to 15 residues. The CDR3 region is CASSYGRGLSYEQYF. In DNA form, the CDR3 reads TGTGCCAGCAGTTACGGGCGGGGGCTCTCCTACGAGCAGTACTTC.

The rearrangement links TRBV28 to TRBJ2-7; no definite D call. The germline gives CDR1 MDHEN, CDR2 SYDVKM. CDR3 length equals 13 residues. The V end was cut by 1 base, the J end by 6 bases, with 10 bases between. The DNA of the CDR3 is TGTGCCAGCAGTTTATCCCGAGTAAGCGAGCAGTACTTC. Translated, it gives CASSLSRVSEQYF.

The CDR3 nucleotides are TGCGCCAGCAGCCAAGACGGGACAGGGGTCACCGGGGAGCTGTTTTTT. Translating it yields CASSQDGTGVTGELFF. This chain links TRBV4-3 with TRBJ2-2; the match to TRBD1 covers 10 bases. V dropped 0 bases and J dropped 4; count of bases not matched to a gene: 2. Germline CDR1 and CDR2: LGHNA and YSLEER. CDR3 size: 16 residues.

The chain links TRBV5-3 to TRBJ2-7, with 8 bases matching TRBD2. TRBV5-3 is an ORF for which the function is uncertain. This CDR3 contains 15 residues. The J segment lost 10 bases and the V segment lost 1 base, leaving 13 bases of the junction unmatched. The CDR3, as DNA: TGTGCCAGAAGCTTGCCCGGGGGGGCTCCCCCGATCCAGTACTTC. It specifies CARSLPGGAPPIQYF.

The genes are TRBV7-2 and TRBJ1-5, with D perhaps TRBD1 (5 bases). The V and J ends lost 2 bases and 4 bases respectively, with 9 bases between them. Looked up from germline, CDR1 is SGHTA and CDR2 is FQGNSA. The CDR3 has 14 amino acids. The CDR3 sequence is CASSLRQNNQPQHF. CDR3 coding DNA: TGTGCCAGCAGCTTACGACAGAATAATCAGCCCCAGCATTTT. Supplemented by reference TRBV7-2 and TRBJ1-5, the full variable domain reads GAGVSQSPSNKVTEKGKDVELRCDPISGHTALYWYRQSLGQGLEFLIYFQGNSAPDKSGLPSDRFSAERTGGSVSTLTIQRTQQEDSAVYLCASSLRQNNQPQHFGDGTRLSIL.

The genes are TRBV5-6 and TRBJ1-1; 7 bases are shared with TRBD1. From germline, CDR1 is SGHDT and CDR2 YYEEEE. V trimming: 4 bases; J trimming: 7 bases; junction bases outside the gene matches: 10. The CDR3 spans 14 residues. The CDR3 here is CASSTQGRRVEAFF. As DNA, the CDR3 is TGTGCCAGCAGCACACAGGGGCGTCGTGTTGAAGCTTTCTTT.

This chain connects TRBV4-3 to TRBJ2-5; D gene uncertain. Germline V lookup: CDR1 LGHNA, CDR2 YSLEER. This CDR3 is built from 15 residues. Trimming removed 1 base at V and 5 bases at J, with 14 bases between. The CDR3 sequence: CASSQGETSRETQYF. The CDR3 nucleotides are TGCGCCAGCAGCCAAGGAGAAACGTCGAGGGAGACCCAGTACTTC.

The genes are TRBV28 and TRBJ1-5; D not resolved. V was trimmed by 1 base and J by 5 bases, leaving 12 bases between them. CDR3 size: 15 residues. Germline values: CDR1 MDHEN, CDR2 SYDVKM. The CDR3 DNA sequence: TGTGCCAGCAGTTTATTCGCACAAGAATATCAGCCCCAGCATTTT. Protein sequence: CASSLFAQEYQPQHF.

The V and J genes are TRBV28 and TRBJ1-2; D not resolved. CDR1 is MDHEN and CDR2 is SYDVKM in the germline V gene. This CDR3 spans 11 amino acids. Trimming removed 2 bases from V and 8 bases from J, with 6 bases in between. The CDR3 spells CASSLRGGYTF. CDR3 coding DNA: TGTGCCAGCAGTTTACGAGGGGGCTACACCTTC.

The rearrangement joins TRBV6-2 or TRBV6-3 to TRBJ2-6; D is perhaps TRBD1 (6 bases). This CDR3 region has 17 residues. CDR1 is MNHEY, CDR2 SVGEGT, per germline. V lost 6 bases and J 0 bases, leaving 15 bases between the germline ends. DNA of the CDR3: TGTGCCAGCAGCCCCGGGACACCCTTCTCTGGGGCCAACGTCCTGACTTTC. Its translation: CASSPGTPFSGANVLTF.

The CDR3 DNA sequence: TGTGGTGCTCTGGGACAGGGGCATGAGCAGTTCTTC. It translates to CGALGQGHEQFF. The rearrangement joins TRBV6-5 to TRBJ2-1; 10 positions agree with TRBD1. Germline V lookup: CDR1 MNHEY, CDR2 SVGAGI. The CDR3 has 12 amino acids.

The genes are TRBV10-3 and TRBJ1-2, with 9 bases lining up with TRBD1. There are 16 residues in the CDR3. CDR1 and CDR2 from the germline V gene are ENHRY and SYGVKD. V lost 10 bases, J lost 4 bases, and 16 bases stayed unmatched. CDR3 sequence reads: CATSPSGDRAPYGYTF. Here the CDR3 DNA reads TGTGCCACATCGCCGTCTGGGGACAGGGCTCCCTATGGCTACACCTTC.

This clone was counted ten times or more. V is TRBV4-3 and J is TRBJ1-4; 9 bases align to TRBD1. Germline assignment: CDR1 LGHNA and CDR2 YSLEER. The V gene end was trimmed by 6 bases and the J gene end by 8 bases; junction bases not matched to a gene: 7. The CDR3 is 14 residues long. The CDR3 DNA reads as TGCGCCAGCAGACCCGGGACAGGGAACGAAAAACTGTTTTTT. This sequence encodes CASRPGTGNEKLFF.

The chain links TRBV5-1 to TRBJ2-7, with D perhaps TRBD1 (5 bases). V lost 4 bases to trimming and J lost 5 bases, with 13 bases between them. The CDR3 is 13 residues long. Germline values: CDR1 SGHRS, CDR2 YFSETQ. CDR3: CASSPYDRDEQYF. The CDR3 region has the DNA TGCGCCAGCAGCCCCTATGACAGAGACGAGCAGTACTTC.

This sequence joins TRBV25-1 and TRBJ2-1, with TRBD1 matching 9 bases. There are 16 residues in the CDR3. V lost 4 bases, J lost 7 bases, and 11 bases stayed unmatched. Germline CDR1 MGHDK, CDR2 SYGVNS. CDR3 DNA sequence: TGTGCCAGCAGTGGAATGGGACAGGGAGGAAAAAATGAGCAGTTCTTC. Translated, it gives CASSGMGQGGKNEQFF.

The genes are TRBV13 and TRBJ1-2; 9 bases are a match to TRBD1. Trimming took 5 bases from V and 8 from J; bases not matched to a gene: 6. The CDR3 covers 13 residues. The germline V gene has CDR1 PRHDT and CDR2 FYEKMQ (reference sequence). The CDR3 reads CASSLDRGSGYTF. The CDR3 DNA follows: TGTGCCAGCAGCCTGGACAGGGGTTCGGGCTACACCTTC.

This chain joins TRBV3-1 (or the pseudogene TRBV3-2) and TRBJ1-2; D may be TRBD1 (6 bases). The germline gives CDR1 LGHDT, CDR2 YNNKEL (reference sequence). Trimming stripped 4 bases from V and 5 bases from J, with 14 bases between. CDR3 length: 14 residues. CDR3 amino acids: CASSPGRGLYGYTF. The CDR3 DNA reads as TGTGCCAGCAGCCCCGGGCGGGGGCTTTATGGCTACACCTTC.

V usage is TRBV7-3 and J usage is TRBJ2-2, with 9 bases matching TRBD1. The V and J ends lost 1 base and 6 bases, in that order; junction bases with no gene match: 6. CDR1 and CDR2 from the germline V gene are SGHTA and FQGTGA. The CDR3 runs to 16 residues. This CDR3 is CASSLIVGQGAGELFF. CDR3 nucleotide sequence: TGTGCCAGCAGCTTAATTGTGGGACAGGGCGCCGGGGAGCTGTTTTTT.

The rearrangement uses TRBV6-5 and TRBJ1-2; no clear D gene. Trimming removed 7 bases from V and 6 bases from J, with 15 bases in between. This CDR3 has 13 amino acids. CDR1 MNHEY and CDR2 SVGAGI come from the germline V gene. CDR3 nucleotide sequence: TGTGCCAGCAATACCCGGTTGTCGGATGGCTACACCTTC. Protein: CASNTRLSDGYTF.

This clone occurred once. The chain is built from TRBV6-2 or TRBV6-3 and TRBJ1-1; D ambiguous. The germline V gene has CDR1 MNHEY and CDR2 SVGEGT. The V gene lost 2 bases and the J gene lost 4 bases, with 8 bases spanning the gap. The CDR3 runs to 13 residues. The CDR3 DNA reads TGTGCCAGCAGTTACGTTCCGGTCACTGAAGCTTTCTTT. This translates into CASSYVPVTEAFF.

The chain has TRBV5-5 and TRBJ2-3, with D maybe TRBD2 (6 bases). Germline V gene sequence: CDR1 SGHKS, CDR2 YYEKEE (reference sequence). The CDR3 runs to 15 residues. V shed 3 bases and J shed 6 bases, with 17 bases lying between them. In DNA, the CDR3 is TGTGCCAGCAGCTCCCGGGACCCTGGAGGGGATACGCAGTATTTT. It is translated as CASSSRDPGGDTQYF.

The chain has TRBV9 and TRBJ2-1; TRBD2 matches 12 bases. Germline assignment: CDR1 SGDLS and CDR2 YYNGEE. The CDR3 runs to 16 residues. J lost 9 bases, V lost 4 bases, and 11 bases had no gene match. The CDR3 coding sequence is TGTGCCAGCAGCCCCTCTAGCGGGGGGGACTATGGTGAGCAGTTCTTC. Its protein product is CASSPSSGGDYGEQFF.

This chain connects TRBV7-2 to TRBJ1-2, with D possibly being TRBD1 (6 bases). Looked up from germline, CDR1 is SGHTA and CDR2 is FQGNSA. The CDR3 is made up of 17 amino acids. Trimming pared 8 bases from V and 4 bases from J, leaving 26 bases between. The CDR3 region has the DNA TGTGCCAGCGGAGAGGACAGCGCGCCCTTAAACTTCTATGGCTACACCTTC. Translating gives CASGEDSAPLNFYGYTF.

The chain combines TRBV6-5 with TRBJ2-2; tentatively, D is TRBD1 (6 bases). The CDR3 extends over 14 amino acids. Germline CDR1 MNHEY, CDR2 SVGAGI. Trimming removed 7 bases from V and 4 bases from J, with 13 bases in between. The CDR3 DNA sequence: TGTGCCAGCAAACTGGGACACAGCACCGGGGAGCTGTTTTTT. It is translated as CASKLGHSTGELFF.

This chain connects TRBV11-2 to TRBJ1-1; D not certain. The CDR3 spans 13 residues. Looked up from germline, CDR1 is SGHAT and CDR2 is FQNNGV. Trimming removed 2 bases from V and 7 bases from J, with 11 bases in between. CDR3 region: CASSLILLGEAFF. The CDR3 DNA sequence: TGTGCCAGCAGCTTAATTCTTCTCGGTGAAGCTTTCTTT.

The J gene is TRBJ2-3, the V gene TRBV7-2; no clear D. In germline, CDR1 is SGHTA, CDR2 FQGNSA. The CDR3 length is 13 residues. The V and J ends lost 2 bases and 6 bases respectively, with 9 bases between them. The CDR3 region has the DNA TGTGCCAGCAGCTTAATGGTGCGTGATACGCAGTATTTT. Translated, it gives CASSLMVRDTQYF.

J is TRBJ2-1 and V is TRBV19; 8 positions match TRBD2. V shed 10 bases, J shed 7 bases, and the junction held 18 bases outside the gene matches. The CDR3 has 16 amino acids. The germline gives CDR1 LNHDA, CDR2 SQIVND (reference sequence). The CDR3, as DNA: TGTGCCATGCTCTTAGGGCCTTCGGGGGGGCCGAATGAGCAGTTCTTC. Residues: CAMLLGPSGGPNEQFF.

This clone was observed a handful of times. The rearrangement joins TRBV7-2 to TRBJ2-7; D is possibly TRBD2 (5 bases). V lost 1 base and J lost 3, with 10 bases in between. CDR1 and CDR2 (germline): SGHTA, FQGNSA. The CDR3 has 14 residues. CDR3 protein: CASSLGAADYEQYF. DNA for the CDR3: TGTGCCAGCAGCTTAGGGGCAGCGGACTACGAGCAGTACTTC. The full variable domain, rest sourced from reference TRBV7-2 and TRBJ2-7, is GAGVSQSPSNKVTEKGKDVELRCDPISGHTALYWYRQSLGQGLEFLIYFQGNSAPDKSGLPSDRFSAERTGGSVSTLTIQRTQQEDSAVYLCASSLGAADYEQYFGPGTRLTVT.

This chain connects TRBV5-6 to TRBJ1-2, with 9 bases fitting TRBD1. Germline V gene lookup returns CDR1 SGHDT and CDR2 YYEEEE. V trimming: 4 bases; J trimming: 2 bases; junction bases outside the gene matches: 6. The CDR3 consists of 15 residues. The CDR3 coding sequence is TGTGCCAGCAGCGGAGGACAGGGGACCAACTATGGCTACACCTTC. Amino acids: CASSGGQGTNYGYTF. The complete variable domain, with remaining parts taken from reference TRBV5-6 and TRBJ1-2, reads DAGVTQSPTHLIKTRGQQVTLRCSPKSGHDTVSWYQQALGQGPQFIFQYYEEEERQRGNFPDRFSGHQFPNYSSELNVNALLLGDSALYLCASSGGQGTNYGYTFGSGTRLTVV.

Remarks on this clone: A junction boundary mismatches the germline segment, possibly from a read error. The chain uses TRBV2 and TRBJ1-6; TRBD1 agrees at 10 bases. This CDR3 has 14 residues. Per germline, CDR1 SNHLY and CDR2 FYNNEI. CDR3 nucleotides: TGTGCCAGCAGAGGACAGGGGGATAACTCACCCCTCCACTTT. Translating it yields CASRGQGDNSPLHF.

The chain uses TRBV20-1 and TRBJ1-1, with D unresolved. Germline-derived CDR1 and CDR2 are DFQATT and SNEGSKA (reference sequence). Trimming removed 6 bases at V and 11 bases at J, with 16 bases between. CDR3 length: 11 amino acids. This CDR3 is CSAHDSRPAFF. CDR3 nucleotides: TGCAGTGCACATGACTCGAGGCCGGCTTTCTTT.

CDR3 DNA: TGTGCCAGCAGTTTGGTCCAGGGGACATATGGCTACACCTTC. This gives the protein CASSLVQGTYGYTF. The chain combines TRBV6-2 or TRBV6-3 with TRBJ1-2, with D possibly being TRBD1 (6 bases). Germline CDR1 is MNHEY and CDR2 is SVGEGT. The CDR3 has 14 amino acids. The V and J ends lost 4 bases and 5 bases respectively, with 14 bases between them.